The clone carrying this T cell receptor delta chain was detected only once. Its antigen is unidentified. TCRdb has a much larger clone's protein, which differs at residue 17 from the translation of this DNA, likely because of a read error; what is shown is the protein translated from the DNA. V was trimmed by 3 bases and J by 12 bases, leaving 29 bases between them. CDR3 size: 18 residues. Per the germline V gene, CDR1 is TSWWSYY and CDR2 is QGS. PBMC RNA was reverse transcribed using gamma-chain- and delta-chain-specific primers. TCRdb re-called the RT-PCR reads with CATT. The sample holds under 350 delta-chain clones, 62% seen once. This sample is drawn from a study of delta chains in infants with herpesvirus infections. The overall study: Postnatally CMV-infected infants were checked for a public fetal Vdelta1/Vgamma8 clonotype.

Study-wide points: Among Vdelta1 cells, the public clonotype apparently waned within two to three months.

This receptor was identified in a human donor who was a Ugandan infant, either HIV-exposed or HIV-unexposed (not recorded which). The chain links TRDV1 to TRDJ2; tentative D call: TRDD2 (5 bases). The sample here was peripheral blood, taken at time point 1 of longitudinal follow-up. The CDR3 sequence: CALGDGNSLRRDTDKLFF. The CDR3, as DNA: TGTGCTCTTGGGGATGGGAATTCCTTGCGGAGGGACACCGATAAACTCTTCTTT.